This paragraph covers one T cell receptor beta chain sequence. The target antigen is unknown. The sample originates from a study of T-cell memory formation after mild COVID-19. The wider study: There were largely donor-specific TCR clusters.

It was 5'RACE with constant-segment primers that produced the TCR alpha and TCR beta cDNA libraries, which carried sample barcodes and UMIs. In TCRdb, the 5' RACE reads were re-called with MiXCR into one record per CDR3 protein. This sample has 300,000 to 350,000 distinct CDR3 sequences, with just under 20% found just once. This CDR3 spans 14 amino acids. The V and J ends lost 6 bases and 4 bases respectively, with 15 bases between them. Germline V lookup: CDR1 MGHDK, CDR2 SYGVNS. Regarding the study as a whole: Shrinking CD4+ clones resided mostly in CM and EM, and CD8+ ones in EMRA. Clones contracting over day 15 to 85 were CD4/CD8 balanced, with later expanders leaning CD4+.

The chain couples TRBV25-1 to TRBJ2-5; D tentatively fits TRBD1 or TRBD2 (5 bases each). This TCR was sampled from a man between 18 and 29 years old who had mild COVID-19 (a few samples of this study predate the infection). Cell type and time point are not known. Sequencing used PBMCs or a T cell subset sorted from them (not recorded which). CDR3 sequence reads: CASRELGAGETQYF. The CDR3 bases are TGTGCCAGCAGAGAGCTTGGGGCGGGAGAGACCCAGTACTTC.